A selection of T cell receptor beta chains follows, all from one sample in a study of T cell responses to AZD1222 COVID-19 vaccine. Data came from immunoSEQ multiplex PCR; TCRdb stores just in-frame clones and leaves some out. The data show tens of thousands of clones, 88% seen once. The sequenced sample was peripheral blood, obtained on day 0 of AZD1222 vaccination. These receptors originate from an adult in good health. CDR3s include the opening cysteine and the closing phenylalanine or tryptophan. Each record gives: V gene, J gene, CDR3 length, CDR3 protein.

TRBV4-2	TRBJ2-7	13	CASSQDKAYEQYF
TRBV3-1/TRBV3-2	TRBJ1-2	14	CASSQGDRGRGYTF
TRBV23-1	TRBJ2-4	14	CASTPGRSKNIQYF
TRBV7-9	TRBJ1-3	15	CASSFLGVSGNTIYF
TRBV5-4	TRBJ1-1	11	CASSFNTEAFF
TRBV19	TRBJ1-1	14	CASSPGDRNTEAFF
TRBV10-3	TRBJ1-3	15	CAISGGTASGNTIYF
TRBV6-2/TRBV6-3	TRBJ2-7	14	CASSYWGQQYEQYF
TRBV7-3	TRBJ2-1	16	CASSLTGSPPDNEQFF
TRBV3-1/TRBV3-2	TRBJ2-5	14	CASSQWTGTETQYF
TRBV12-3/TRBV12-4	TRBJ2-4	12	CASGAFADIQYF
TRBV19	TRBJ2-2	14	CASSREGAYGELFF
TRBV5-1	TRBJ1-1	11	CASSLAGEAFF
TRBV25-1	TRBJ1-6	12	CASRSGSGALHF
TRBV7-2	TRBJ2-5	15	CASSLQLAGQETQYF
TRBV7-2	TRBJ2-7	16	CASSPSGAGGGYEQYF
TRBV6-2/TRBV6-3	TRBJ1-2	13	CASSPDRAYGYTF
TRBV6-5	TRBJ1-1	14	CASSYPGPNTEAFF
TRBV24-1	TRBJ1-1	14	CATSDSQQGTEAFF
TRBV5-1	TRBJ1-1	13	CASSLGGDTEAFF
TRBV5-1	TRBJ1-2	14	CASSLAAGGNGYTF
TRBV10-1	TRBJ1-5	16	CASSIRKDSVNQPQHF
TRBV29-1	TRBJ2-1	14	CSVGARRSYNEQFF
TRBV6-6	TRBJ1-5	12	CASSYSSQPQHF
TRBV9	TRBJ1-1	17	CASSVASAGALNTEAFF
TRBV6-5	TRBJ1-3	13	CASTDSSGNTIYF
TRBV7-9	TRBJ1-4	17	CASSLWKGIATNEKLFF
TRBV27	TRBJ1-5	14	CATRGTGRGQPQHF
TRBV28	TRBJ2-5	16	CASSSFILPRKETQYF
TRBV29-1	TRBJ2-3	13	CSVDTPGTDTQYF